This entry lists 18 T cell receptor beta chains sequenced from one sample in a study of metastatic and nonmetastatic thyroid tumors. TCRdb redid the clone calls on the PCR reads using MiXCR. The table has 30,000 to 50,000 clones, around 18% seen once; the top ten hold around 13%. Every patient underwent thyroid surgery untreated. Specimen: tumor tissue. Source of these receptors: a female donor with papillary thyroid cancer or a benign thyroid nodule (not recorded which). Some clones in this sample may be carry-over from other donors' samples.

This chain links TRBV3-1 with TRBJ2-7, with unresolved D. V lost 2 bases to trimming and J lost 0 bases, with 2 bases between them. The CDR3 consists of 12 residues. Looked up from germline, CDR1 is LGHDT and CDR2 is YNNKEL (reference sequence). The CDR3 spells CASSQSSYEQYF. CDR3 DNA: TGTGCCAGCAGCCAAAGCTCCTACGAGCAGTACTTC.

This clone was seen ten or more times. V gene TRBV12-3 or TRBV12-4 combines with J gene TRBJ1-1; D is uncertain. There are 13 residues in the CDR3. Trimming pared 6 bases from V and 2 bases from J, leaving 10 bases between. In DNA form, the CDR3 reads TGTGCCAGCAGCCCTGACCTAAACACTGAAGCTTTCTTT. The encoded protein is CASSPDLNTEAFF.

The sample holds many counts of this clone. The sample holds other DNA sequences that translate to the same CDR3. This chain connects TRBV6-1 to TRBJ2-1; 9 bases align to TRBD2. This CDR3 has 15 residues. Germline V lookup: CDR1 MNHNS, CDR2 SASEGT. V gave up 6 bases and J gave up 15 bases; unmatched junction bases: 18. The CDR3 DNA is TGTGCCAGCAGCGACCGAGCTAGCGGGACGAGGAGGGTGTTCTTC. Residues: CASSDRASGTRRVFF.

V is TRBV11-1 and J is TRBJ1-1; TRBD1 matches 7 bases. J was trimmed by 1 base and V by 5 bases; bases with no gene match: 10. The germline V gene has CDR1 SGHAT and CDR2 FQDESV (reference sequence). The CDR3 runs to 16 residues. DNA of the CDR3: TGTGCCAGCAGCGTGCCATCCGGGACAGCGAACACTGAAGCTTTCTTT. It is translated as CASSVPSGTANTEAFF.

This rearrangement joins TRBV10-1 to TRBJ1-1; the D gene is possibly TRBD1 (6 bases). Trimming left V 4 bases short and J 1 base short, with 19 bases between. Germline loops: CDR1 WNHNN, CDR2 SYGVQD (reference sequence). The CDR3 has 17 amino acids. CDR3 in amino acids: CASSAGSGENENTEAFF. The DNA of the CDR3 is TGCGCCAGCAGTGCCGGCTCAGGGGAGAACGAGAACACTGAAGCTTTCTTT.

At least ten counts were recorded for this clone. V gene TRBV7-3 combines with J gene TRBJ2-7; D possibly corresponds to TRBD2 (5 bases). Per the germline V gene, CDR1 is SGHTA and CDR2 is FQGTGA. Trimming stripped 1 base from V and 2 bases from J, with 12 bases between. The CDR3 is 15 residues long. CDR3 sequence reads: CASSLIASTPYEQYF. The CDR3 nucleotides are TGTGCCAGCAGCTTAATAGCGAGTACCCCCTACGAGCAGTACTTC.

The sample holds many counts of this clone. The genes are TRBV2 and TRBJ2-1; D may be TRBD2 (6 bases). V lost 4 bases and J 8 bases, leaving 21 bases between the germline ends. CDR1 is SNHLY and CDR2 is FYNNEI in the germline V gene. This CDR3 comprises 16 residues. The CDR3 nucleotides are TGTGCCAGCAGTGGGGGCATTGGGAGGTCTTCGGATGAGCAGTTCTTC. Translated, it gives CASSGGIGRSSDEQFF. Drawing the rest from reference TRBV2 and TRBJ2-1, the complete variable domain is EPEVTQTPSHQVTQMGQEVILRCVPISNHLYFYWYRQILGQKVEFLVSFYNNEISEKSEIFDDQFSVERPDGSNFTLKIRSTKLEDSAMYFCASSGGIGRSSDEQFFGPGTRLTVL.

This chain connects TRBV12-3 or TRBV12-4 to TRBJ2-1; D gene unclear. V gave up 1 base and J gave up 7 bases, with 8 bases separating them. This CDR3 spans 13 amino acids. Written as DNA, the CDR3 is TGTGCCAGCAGTTTAGGGTTGCGGAATGAGCAGTTCTTC. It yields the protein CASSLGLRNEQFF.

The V and J genes are TRBV28 and TRBJ1-6; D is ambiguous. V shed 3 bases and J shed 10 bases, with 16 bases lying between them. Germline-derived CDR1 and CDR2 are MDHEN and SYDVKM. The CDR3 is 15 amino acids. CDR3 nucleotides: TGTGCCAGCAGTTTTCCGGCGGTAGGATACTCACCCCTCCACTTT. Translation gives CASSFPAVGYSPLHF.

This clone was detected many times. The V call is TRBV6-1, the J call TRBJ2-7; D is uncertain. The CDR3 spans 14 residues. In germline, CDR1 is MNHNS, CDR2 SASEGT. The V end was cut by 3 bases, the J end by 0 bases, with 9 bases between. The CDR3 spells CASSERLSSYEQYF. In DNA, the CDR3 is TGTGCCAGCAGTGAGCGGTTGAGCTCCTACGAGCAGTACTTC.

CDR3: CSAGLAGDSYEQYF. In DNA, the CDR3 is TGCAGTGCTGGACTAGCGGGGGACTCCTACGAGCAGTACTTC. This sequence joins TRBV20-1 and TRBJ2-7; 13 bases line up with TRBD2. Germline V gene lookup returns CDR1 DFQATT and CDR2 SNEGSKA (reference sequence). Trimming at V came to 5 bases and at J to 0 bases, leaving 1 base not matched to a gene. This CDR3 comprises 14 residues.

At least ten counts were recorded for this clone. The genes are TRBV5-1 and TRBJ1-4, with 9 bases that match TRBD1. The CDR3 contains 16 residues. Per the germline V gene, CDR1 is SGHRS and CDR2 is YFSETQ. V gave up 4 bases and J gave up 7 bases; unmatched junction bases: 11. The CDR3: CASSPEQGARSEKLFF. CDR3 sequence (DNA): TGCGCCAGCAGCCCAGAACAGGGGGCGCGAAGTGAAAAACTGTTTTTT.

The V and J genes are TRBV5-1 and TRBJ2-3; no clear D. Per germline, CDR1 SGHRS and CDR2 YFSETQ. The V end lost 1 base, the J end lost 6 bases, and 6 bases lay between the germline ends. The CDR3 consists of 12 residues. The CDR3 nucleotides are TGCGCCAGCAGCTTGATCGGGGATACGCAGTATTTT. Translating it yields CASSLIGDTQYF.

This clone was seen repeatedly, ten times or more. The CDR3 nucleotides read TGTGCCATCAGTGAGTTTGGTGGCTACACCTTC. Protein product: CAISEFGGYTF. The V gene is TRBV10-3, the J gene TRBJ1-2; D remains ambiguous. CDR3 length equals 11 residues. The V end lost 1 base, the J end lost 7 bases, and 4 bases lay between the germline ends. Germline assignment: CDR1 ENHRY and CDR2 SYGVKD.

Points on this clone: At one end the junction does not follow the germline gene, possibly because of a read error. Other DNA variants within this sample encode the same CDR3. V usage is TRBV5-4 and J usage is TRBJ2-1, with D hard to call. Per germline, CDR1 SGHNT and CDR2 YYREEE (reference sequence). The CDR3 is made up of 13 amino acids. CDR3: CASSLGGNPEQFF. The CDR3 DNA sequence: TGTGCCAGCAGCTTGGGTGGCAATCCTGAGCAGTTCTTT. Complete variable domain (other parts from reference TRBV5-4 and TRBJ2-1): ETGVTQSPTHLIKTRGQQVTLRCSSQSGHNTVSWYQQALGQGPQFIFQYYREEENGRGNFPPRFSGLQFPNYSSELNVNALELDDSALYLCASSLGGNPEQFFGPGTRLTVL.

This clone was picked up many times. The rearrangement links TRBV20-1 to TRBJ2-3; 11 bases line up with TRBD2. The CDR3 is 17 residues long. The V segment lost 5 bases and the J segment 0 bases; nucleotides outside the gene matches: 10. Germline loops: CDR1 DFQATT, CDR2 SNEGSKA (reference sequence). The CDR3 loop reads CSAGLAGGRSSTDTQYF. The CDR3 DNA is TGCAGTGCTGGCTTAGCGGGGGGGCGTTCTAGCACAGATACGCAGTATTTT.

The chain combines TRBV6-1 with TRBJ1-5; 9 nucleotides align to TRBD1. Germline values: CDR1 MNHNS, CDR2 SASEGT. V dropped 3 bases and J dropped 5; count of bases not matched to a gene: 5. This CDR3 has 15 amino acids. The CDR3 region has the DNA TGTGCCAGCAGTGATGTGGGACAGGGCTATCAGCCCCAGCATTTT. It specifies CASSDVGQGYQPQHF.

Worth noting for this clone: Being one base from a much bigger clone, this may be a read error. This rearrangement joins TRBV5-4 to TRBJ1-6; a weak D match, TRBD1 (5 bases). The CDR3 covers 15 residues. Trimming removed 1 base from V and 9 bases from J, with 14 bases in between. The germline V gene encodes CDR1 SGHNT and CDR2 YYREEE (reference sequence). CDR3 sequence reads: CASSLFAGLTSPLHF. CDR3 nucleotides: TGTGCCAGCAGCTTGTTCGCAGGGTTGACTTCACCCCTCCACTTT.